This paragraph covers one TCR beta chain sequence. Its matching antigen is unknown. The sample originates from a study of somatic mutations in cytotoxic T cells in rheumatoid arthritis. Study in general: The researchers flow-sorted some T-cell populations stained with V beta antibodies and got nearly 100% purity, and these included V beta1+ cells sequenced for TCRB. Findings and caveats of the study: CD8+ T cells showed clonality that did not differ significantly between patients with rheumatoid arthritis and age-matched healthy controls. Increasing age coincided with elevated CD8+ clonality among rheumatoid arthritis patients, though not among healthy controls.

J gave up 2 bases and V 7 bases, and 1 base lay outside the gene matches. This CDR3 comprises 12 residues. Looked up from germline, CDR1 is SNHLY and CDR2 is FYNNEI. The repertoire was sequenced with immunoSEQ multiplex PCR; TCRdb's copy has only in-frame clones and lacks some. The sample includes about 16,000 clones, 65% to 85% of them seen just once. The sequence derives from an adult with rheumatoid arthritis. Sample: CD8+ T cells sorted from blood. The rearrangement uses TRBV2 and TRBJ1-2, with 7 bases lining up with TRBD1. For the CDR3, the DNA is TGTGCCAGCAAACAGGGGAACTATGGCTACACCTTC. It specifies CASKQGNYGYTF.